This T cell receptor (beta chain) was sequenced for a study of blood T cells in healthy people across ages. Using a J-beta primer mix together with a sample-barcoded 5' primer, a second PCR was run for about 6 to 11 cycles. TCRdb used MiXCR to reprocess the 5' RACE reads, holding one entry per CDR3 protein. The table records approximately 800,000 distinct CDR3 sequences, nearly 60% of them present only once. Overall study results and limits: Naive T cell percentage by flow cytometry tracked strongly with beta diversity.

The individuals who served as donors were healthy Caucasians living in Russia, aged about 6 to 100. A note on this clonotype: The antigen is unknown.

The sample comprised blood. This receptor was identified in a man aged 25 to 45 in good health.

CDR3 nucleotide sequence: TGCAGCGTTGTTCGGGGTGGGGGGAATGGCTACACCTTC. Translated, it gives CSVVRGGGNGYTF. The gene calls are TRBV29-1 and TRBJ1-2, with TRBD1 as a possible D gene (5 bases). This CDR3 comprises 13 residues. The V end was cut by 4 bases, the J end by 6 bases, with 15 bases between. Germline V CDR1 and CDR2: SQVTM, ANQGSEA. The full variable domain, completed using reference TRBV29-1 and TRBJ1-2, is SAVISQKPSRDICQRGTSLTIQCQVDSQVTMMFWYRQQPGQSLTLIATANQGSEATYESGFVIDKFPISRPNLTFSTLTVSNMSPEDSSIYLCSVVRGGGNGYTFGSGTRLTVV.